This T cell receptor (beta chain) was identified during a study of CD8+ T cells in alopecia areata. Background on the study: A 6-month off-drug phase came after tofacitinib, which had lasted 6 to 18 months. The study's findings and limits: While patients received tofacitinib, many expanded lesional clones remained present in scalp and blood. Mouse data revealed clearer TCR sharing than patient data did, a gap possibly tied to HLA.

The count of this clone is one. Its antigen is unidentified. V shed 3 bases, J shed 3 bases, and the junction held 4 bases outside the gene matches. Looked up from germline, CDR1 is GTSNPN and CDR2 is SVGIG (reference sequence). There are 13 residues in the CDR3. It was cDNA, reverse transcribed from extracted RNA, that served as the sequencing template. Assay used: immunoSEQ multiplex PCR; TCRdb lists only in-frame clones, some missing. In the table there are about 74,000 clones, approximately 28% of which are singletons. Treatment given: oral pan-JAK inhibitor, 5-10 mg twice daily. Those with alopecia areata gave lesional scalp punch biopsies and peripheral blood.

This receptor was identified in a human donor with alopecia areata. Source: CD8+ T cells sorted from blood, taken at week 4, from a patient treated with tofacitinib. The chain employs TRBV30 and TRBJ2-7, with 8 bases matching TRBD2. CDR3 sequence (DNA): TGTGCCTGGAGCCCGGGACTAGGCTACGAGCAGTACTTC. Protein sequence: CAWSPGLGYEQYF.